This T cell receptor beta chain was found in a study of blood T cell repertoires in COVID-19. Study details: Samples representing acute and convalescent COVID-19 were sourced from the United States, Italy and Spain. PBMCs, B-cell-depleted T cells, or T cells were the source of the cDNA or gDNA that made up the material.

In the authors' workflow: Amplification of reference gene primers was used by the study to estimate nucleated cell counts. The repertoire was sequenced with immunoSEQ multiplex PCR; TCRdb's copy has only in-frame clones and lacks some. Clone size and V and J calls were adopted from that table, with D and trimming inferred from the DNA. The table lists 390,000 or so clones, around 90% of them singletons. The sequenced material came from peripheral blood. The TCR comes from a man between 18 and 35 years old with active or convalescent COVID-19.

In DNA form, the CDR3 reads TGTGCCAGTAGCAGACAGAGCTCCTATAATTCACCCCTCCACTTT. It translates to CASSRQSSYNSPLHF. This rearrangement joins TRBV19 to TRBJ1-6; maybe TRBD1 (5 bases). Germline CDR1 LNHDA, CDR2 SQIVND (reference sequence). There are 15 residues in the CDR3. Trimming shortened V by 6 bases and J by 0 bases, and 9 bases separated the two germline ends. Variable domain in full (rest from reference TRBV19 and TRBJ1-6): DGGITQSPKYLFRKEGQNVTLSCEQNLNHDAMYWYRQDPGQGLRLIYYSQIVNDFQKGDIAEGYSVSREKKESFPLTVTSAQKNPTAFYLCASSRQSSYNSPLHFGNGTRLTVT.